This T cell receptor beta chain was identified in a study of shared clonotypes between healthy human individuals. Participating donors were healthy, HIV-negative adults free of recent acute infections or vaccinations. Overall study findings and caveats: A small donor pool kept down the genetic and exposure-history diversity that was represented. Sharing of clonotypes among donors was expected to vary with sequencing depth.

Deep-level settings were used for running the assay. The repertoire was sequenced with immunoSEQ multiplex PCR; TCRdb's copy has only in-frame clones and lacks some. The data contain over a million clones, about 98.5% of them singletons. Note on this clone: The antigen remains undetermined. Other DNA variants within this sample encode the same CDR3.

Sequencing used naive CD4+ T cells sorted from blood. The subset: CD45RA+ positively selected. The sequence derives from a man in his thirties or forties in good health.

CDR3 bases: TGTGCCAGCTCACCCGGGGGTAACTATGGCTACACCTTC. Protein product: CASSPGGNYGYTF. This chain uses TRBV18 with TRBJ1-2; D perhaps matches TRBD1 (5 bases). This CDR3 comprises 13 residues. Germline assignment: CDR1 KGHSH and CDR2 LQKENI. V shed 3 bases and J shed 1 base, with 6 bases lying between them.